One sample yielded the 26 T cell receptor beta chains listed below, sequenced in a study of memory CD4+ T cells and cytomegalovirus serostatus (dated by TCRdb to the late 2010s). Library preparation employed the immunoSEQ multiplex PCR assay. In TCRdb, the immuneACCESS table is reduced to in-frame sequences with V and J assigned. These tables do not hold every clone; where another copy was compared, an unresolved V gene accounts for under half, and the others remain unexplained. The sample profile shows some 95,000 clones; about 80% of them were found once. In total, the top ten clones hold about 3.6% of the sample. Single viable CD3+CD4+CD8-CD45RO+ cells were sorted as memory CD4+ T cells on a FACSAria II. Sequenced: memory CD4+ T cells from blood. Every receptor here comes from an adult in good health and CMV-seropositive.

This chain links TRBV4-3 with TRBJ2-3; D uncertain. The CDR3 has 13 residues. The V end was cut by 0 bases, the J end by 1 base, with 2 bases between. Germline-derived CDR1 and CDR2 are LGHNA and YSLEER. DNA of the CDR3: TGCGCCAGCAGCCAAGAGGGCACAGATACGCAGTATTTT. Its protein is CASSQEGTDTQYF.

The chain recombines TRBV27 with TRBJ1-6; TRBD1 might be the D (6 bases). Germline CDR1 and CDR2: MNHEY and SMNVEV (reference sequence). V dropped 6 bases and J dropped 6 bases, with 21 bases sitting between them. The CDR3 sequence is 17 residues long. CDR3 in DNA: TGTGCCAGCAGGAAGGACAGAAGGGTATCTGGTAATTCACCCCTCCACTTT. Its translation: CASRKDRRVSGNSPLHF.

The rearrangement uses TRBV27 and TRBJ1-1; D is ambiguous. This CDR3 comprises 14 residues. Germline-derived CDR1 and CDR2 are MNHEY and SMNVEV (reference sequence). V was trimmed by 2 bases and J by 4 bases, leaving 11 bases between them. CDR3 residues: CASSLGGKGTEAFF. Written as DNA, the CDR3 is TGTGCCAGCAGTTTAGGCGGTAAGGGCACTGAAGCTTTCTTT.

The chain combines TRBV6-5 with TRBJ1-3, with D maybe TRBD1 (5 bases). The CDR3 extends over 15 amino acids. Trimming removed 6 bases at V and 1 base at J, with 13 bases between. Germline CDR1 MNHEY, CDR2 SVGAGI. The CDR3 protein is CASRGGRASGNTIYF. The DNA for the CDR3 is TGTGCCAGCAGGGGGGGGAGGGCGTCTGGAAACACCATATATTTT.

The rearrangement uses TRBV6-1 and TRBJ2-1; 14 bases agree with TRBD2. The CDR3 covers 13 residues. V lost 6 bases, J lost 8 bases, and 0 bases stayed unmatched. Per germline, CDR1 MNHNS and CDR2 SASEGT. CDR3 nucleotides: TGTGCCAGCAGGGGACTAGCGGGAGATGAGCAGTTCTTC. Encoded protein: CASRGLAGDEQFF.

This rearrangement joins TRBV4-3 to TRBJ2-1; D might be TRBD2 (6 bases). V shed 4 bases and J shed 9 bases, with 22 bases lying between them. CDR3 length: 16 residues. Germline V lookup: CDR1 LGHNA, CDR2 YSLEER. CDR3 coding DNA: TGCGCCAGCAGCCCTCGTTTGGGGCGATACGGGGGTGAGCAGTTCTTC. Its protein product is CASSPRLGRYGGEQFF.

This clone was seen a handful of times. One end of the junction is discordant with germline, which a read error may explain. The V gene is TRBV7-7, the J gene TRBJ2-1; the match to TRBD2 covers 8 bases. Germline CDR1 SSHAT, CDR2 FNYEAQ (reference sequence). This CDR3 spans 15 amino acids. CDR3 bases: TGTGCTAGCAGCTCGGTGGGGCAGAGCGGGAGCACGTTGTTCTTC. It specifies CASSSVGQSGSTLFF.

The chain carries TRBV2 and TRBJ2-5; D remains ambiguous. CDR1 and CDR2 (germline): SNHLY, FYNNEI. V was pared by 6 bases and J by 4 bases, with 3 bases between. The CDR3 runs to 10 residues. In nucleotides, the CDR3 is TGTGCCAGCAGAGTAGAGACCCAGTACTTC. It translates to CASRVETQYF.

CDR3 nucleotides: TGTGCCAGCAGCGTAGGAGGACTAGTAAGCACAGATACGCAGTATTTT. Its protein is CASSVGGLVSTDTQYF. The J gene is TRBJ2-3, the V gene TRBV9; 7 nucleotides agree with TRBD2. The junction had 4 bases not matched to a gene; V was cut back by 0 bases and J by 0 bases. This CDR3 comprises 16 residues. The germline CDR1 and CDR2 sequences are SGDLS and YYNGEE.

V is TRBV4-3 and J is TRBJ2-1; 9 bases map to TRBD2. The CDR3 is 16 residues long. V dropped 1 base and J dropped 5; count of bases not matched to a gene: 6. Per germline, CDR1 LGHNA and CDR2 YSLEER. The CDR3 sequence is CASSQALASGNNEQFF. Written as DNA, the CDR3 is TGCGCCAGCAGCCAAGCTCTTGCTAGCGGGAACAATGAGCAGTTCTTC.

This clone was recorded only once. The chain has TRBV28 and TRBJ2-1, with 8 nucleotides matching TRBD2. This CDR3 has 15 amino acids. The junction had 15 bases not matched to a gene; V was cut back by 11 bases and J by 6 bases. Germline V lookup: CDR1 MDHEN, CDR2 SYDVKM. The CDR3 DNA sequence: TGTGCCTCAGGGGCGGGAGGTGGGGCCCCCAATGAGCAGTTCTTC. This gives the protein CASGAGGGAPNEQFF.

This clone was observed once. The chain uses TRBV2 and TRBJ1-1, with TRBD1 identical over 7 bases. V dropped 6 bases and J dropped 1; count of bases not matched to a gene: 8. The CDR3 is 15 residues long. Germline values: CDR1 SNHLY, CDR2 FYNNEI. The CDR3 loop is CASSDHRGSNTEAFF. The DNA for the CDR3 is TGTGCCAGCAGCGACCACAGGGGCTCGAACACTGAAGCTTTCTTT.

In this sample, this clone turned up once. The J gene is TRBJ1-5, the V gene TRBV19; a possible D gene is TRBD1 (5 bases). V lost 6 bases, J lost 1 base, and 13 bases lay in between. CDR3 length equals 15 residues. Germline-derived CDR1 and CDR2 are LNHDA and SQIVND (reference sequence). In nucleotides, the CDR3 is TGTGCCAGTAGCTCTACCAGGGTAAGCAATCAGCCCCAGCATTTT. It codes for CASSSTRVSNQPQHF.

The chain links TRBV5-1 to TRBJ1-1; D gene uncertain. The CDR3 has 15 residues. Trimming cost V 0 bases and J 4 bases, with 13 bases left between them. Germline-derived CDR1 and CDR2 are SGHRS and YFSETQ. The CDR3 sequence is CASSLEGPPSTEAFF. CDR3 in DNA: TGCGCCAGCAGCTTGGAAGGACCCCCGAGCACTGAAGCTTTCTTT. The whole variable domain, remainder taken from reference TRBV5-1 and TRBJ1-1, is KAGVTQTPRYLIKTRGQQVTLSCSPISGHRSVSWYQQTPGQGLQFLFEYFSETQRNKGNFPGRFSGRQFSNSRSEMNVSTLELGDSALYLCASSLEGPPSTEAFFGQGTRLTVV.

This clone has just one count. V is TRBV2 and J is TRBJ2-5; no clear D gene. Trimming stripped 4 bases from V and 7 bases from J, with 4 bases between. The CDR3 length is 10 residues. The germline CDR1 and CDR2 sequences are SNHLY and FYNNEI. The DNA of the CDR3 is TGTGCCAGCAGTGGTGGGACCCAGTACTTC. Translating it yields CASSGGTQYF.

This clone was picked up one time. This chain uses TRBV5-6 with TRBJ1-5, with 8 bases fitting TRBD1. V lost 3 bases, J lost 5 bases, and 7 bases stayed unmatched. The V gene's germline CDR1 is SGHDT and CDR2 YYEEEE. CDR3 length: 15 residues. For the CDR3, the DNA is TGTGCCAGCAGCTCGTCGGGACAGGCTTATCAGCCCCAGCATTTT. Its translation is CASSSSGQAYQPQHF.

A note on this clone: Distinct nucleotide sequences in the sample also encode this CDR3. The chain carries TRBV9 and TRBJ1-2; D ambiguous. The V gene lost 0 bases and the J gene lost 0 bases, with 9 bases spanning the gap. CDR1 is SGDLS, CDR2 YYNGEE, per germline. The CDR3 contains 15 residues. The CDR3 bases are TGTGCCAGCAGCGTAGGTGCCGGTCCTAACTATGGCTACACCTTC. Amino acids: CASSVGAGPNYGYTF.

This sequence joins TRBV10-3 and TRBJ1-3; 11 bases line up with TRBD1. Germline CDR1 reads ENHRY; CDR2 reads SYGVKD. With 0 bases clipped from V and 2 bases from J, the junction kept 6 bases outside the gene matches. The CDR3 spans 18 residues. The CDR3 protein is CAISESSKGQGAGNTIYF. DNA for the CDR3: TGTGCCATCAGTGAGTCGAGCAAGGGACAGGGGGCTGGAAACACCATATATTTT.

The V gene is TRBV29-1, the J gene TRBJ2-5, with D possibly being TRBD1 (5 bases). V was pared by 1 base and J by 4 bases, with 7 bases between. From germline, CDR1 is SQVTM and CDR2 ANQGSEA. The CDR3 is made up of 12 amino acids. The CDR3 sequence: CSVEGGRETQYF. The CDR3 region has the DNA TGCAGCGTTGAAGGGGGCCGAGAGACCCAGTACTTC.

The chain employs TRBV28 and TRBJ2-5; D may be TRBD1 (6 bases). The germline V gene has CDR1 MDHEN and CDR2 SYDVKM. V was trimmed by 9 bases and J by 5 bases, leaving 13 bases between them. The CDR3 is 12 residues long. CDR3 residues: CASTQGWETQYF. In nucleotides, the CDR3 is TGTGCCAGTACACAGGGATGGGAGACCCAGTACTTC.

This clone occurred a few times. This sequence joins TRBV9 and TRBJ2-5; a weak D match, TRBD1 (7 bases). Germline CDR1 and CDR2: SGDLS and YYNGEE. The germline V and J ends were trimmed by 7 bases and 4 bases, with 11 bases remaining between them. This CDR3 comprises 12 residues. The DNA for the CDR3 is TGTGCCAGCGGTCAGGGGGGAGAGACCCAGTACTTC. It translates to CASGQGGETQYF. Based on the CDR3 plus reference TRBV9 and TRBJ2-5, the full variable domain is DSGVTQTPKHLITATGQRVTLRCSPRSGDLSVYWYQQSLDQGLQFLIQYYNGEERAKGNILERFSAQQFPDLHSELNLSSLELGDSALYFCASGQGGETQYFGPGTRLLVL.

The gene calls are TRBV15 and TRBJ2-2, with TRBD1 matching 10 bases. Germline loops: CDR1 LNHNV, CDR2 YYDKDF (reference sequence). Trimming at V came to 0 bases and at J to 4 bases, leaving 5 bases not matched to a gene. This CDR3 comprises 17 residues. CDR3 protein: CATSRDVRTGGTGELFF. CDR3 coding DNA: TGTGCCACCAGCAGAGATGTGAGGACAGGGGGCACCGGGGAGCTGTTTTTT.

The chain has TRBV18 and TRBJ1-1; 7 bases agree with TRBD1. Germline V gene lookup returns CDR1 KGHSH and CDR2 LQKENI. This CDR3 has 13 residues. V was pared by 4 bases and J by 5 bases, with 4 bases of the junction left unmatched. The DNA for the CDR3 is TGTGCCAGCTCACAGGGGGCCGAAACTGAAGCTTTCTTT. Translating it yields CASSQGAETEAFF.

The rearrangement uses TRBV18 and TRBJ2-1; possibly TRBD1 for D (5 bases). The CDR3 length is 16 residues. The germline gives CDR1 KGHSH, CDR2 LQKENI. Trimming pared 3 bases from V and 0 bases from J, leaving 12 bases between. CDR3 bases: TGTGCCAGCTCACCCCAGGACACGAGCTCCTACAATGAGCAGTTCTTC. As protein: CASSPQDTSSYNEQFF.

The gene calls are TRBV19 and TRBJ2-2; TRBD1 aligns across 12 bases. From germline, CDR1 is LNHDA and CDR2 SQIVND (reference sequence). After removal of 8 bases from V and 7 bases from J, the junction contained 5 bases not matched to a gene. This CDR3 has 14 residues. The CDR3 loop is CASWDRGRNGELFF. CDR3 bases: TGTGCCAGTTGGGACAGGGGGCGGAACGGGGAGCTGTTTTTT.

The chain joins TRBV7-3 to TRBJ1-1; no definite D call. The germline V and J ends were trimmed by 3 bases and 7 bases, with 6 bases remaining between them. Germline CDR1 and CDR2: SGHTA and FQGTGA. This CDR3 comprises 11 residues. CDR3 nucleotides: TGTGCCAGCAGCTTCTTGTGTGAAGCTTTCTTT. It codes for CASSFLCEAFF.